This T cell receptor beta chain was documented in a study of beta chain features in type 1 diabetes. V trimming: 2 bases; J trimming: 2 bases; junction bases outside the gene matches: 10. The CDR3 is 17 amino acids. Germline-derived CDR1 and CDR2 are SGHRS and YFSETQ. The sequenced template was cDNA made from the entire isolated RNA. Assay: immunoSEQ multiplex PCR; the TCRdb copy retains only in-frame clones and omits some. Of 140,000 to 150,000 clones listed, 40% to 55% are singletons. The sample was Tregs from blood. V gene TRBV5-1 combines with J gene TRBJ2-3; 8 nucleotides agree with TRBD1. The sequence derives from a man aged 18 to 29 in good health. CDR3 sequence reads: CASSLWDRWGPTDTQYF. In DNA, the CDR3 is TGCGCCAGCAGCTTATGGGACAGGTGGGGACCCACAGATACGCAGTATTTT.